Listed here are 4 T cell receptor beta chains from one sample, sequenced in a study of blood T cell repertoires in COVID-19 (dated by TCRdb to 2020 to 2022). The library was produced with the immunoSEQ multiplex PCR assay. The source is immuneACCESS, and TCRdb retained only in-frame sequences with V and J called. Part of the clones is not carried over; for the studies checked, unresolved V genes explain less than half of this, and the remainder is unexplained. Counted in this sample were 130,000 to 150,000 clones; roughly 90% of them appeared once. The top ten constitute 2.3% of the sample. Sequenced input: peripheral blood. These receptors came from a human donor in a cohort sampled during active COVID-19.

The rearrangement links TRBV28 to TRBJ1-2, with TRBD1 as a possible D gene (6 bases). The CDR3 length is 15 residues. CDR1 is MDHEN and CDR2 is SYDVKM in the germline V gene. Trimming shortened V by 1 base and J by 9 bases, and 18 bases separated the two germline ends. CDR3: CASSLSQGQGFSYTF. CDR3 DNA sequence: TGTGCCAGCAGTTTATCCCAGGGGCAGGGTTTCAGCTACACCTTC.

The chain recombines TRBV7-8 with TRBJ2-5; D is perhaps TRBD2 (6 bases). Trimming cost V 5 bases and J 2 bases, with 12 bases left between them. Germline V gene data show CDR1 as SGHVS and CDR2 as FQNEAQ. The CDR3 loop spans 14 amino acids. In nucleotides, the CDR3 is TGTGCCAGCAGCCCGCACCGGGGGCAAGAGACCCAGTACTTC. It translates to CASSPHRGQETQYF.

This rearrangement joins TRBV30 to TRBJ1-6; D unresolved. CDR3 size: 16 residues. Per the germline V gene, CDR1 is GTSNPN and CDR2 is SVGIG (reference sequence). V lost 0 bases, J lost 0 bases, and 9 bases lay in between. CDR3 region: CAWSVRESSYNSPLHF. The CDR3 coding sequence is TGTGCCTGGAGTGTACGTGAGAGCTCCTATAATTCACCCCTCCACTTT. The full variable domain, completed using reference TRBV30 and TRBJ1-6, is SQTIHQWPATLVQPVGSPLSLECTVEGTSNPNLYWYRQAAGRGLQLLFYSVGIGQISSEVPQNLSASRPQDRQFILSSKKLLLSDSGFYLCAWSVRESSYNSPLHFGNGTRLTVT.

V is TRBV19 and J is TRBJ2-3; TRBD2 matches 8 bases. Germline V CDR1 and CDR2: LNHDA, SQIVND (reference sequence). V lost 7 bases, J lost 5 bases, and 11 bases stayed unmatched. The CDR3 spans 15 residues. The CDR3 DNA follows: TGTGCCAGTACTGTGGGGACTAGTCTCCTAGATACGCAGTATTTT. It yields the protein CASTVGTSLLDTQYF.